A selection of T cell receptor beta chains follows, all from one sample in a study of human T cells and chemical hapten exposure. TCRdb called the RACE reads again in MiXCR, with one record for every CDR3 protein. The table lists 380,000 or so distinct CDR3 sequences, around 5.5% of them singletons. The material sequenced was whole blood, taken in connection with sensitization to the hapten diphenylcyclopropenone (DPC). The source is a woman aged 18-29 years with alopecia areata. Some clones in this sample may be carry-over from other donors' samples. The CDR3 runs from the conserved cysteine through the conserved F or W. Fields, in order: CDR3 length, J gene, clone size, V gene, D gene, CDR3 DNA, CDR3 protein. A D gene is named only where the DNA matches it firmly. Size values are once, few and many counts, or a class for expanded clones, and some rows have none.

length: 13; J: TRBJ2-5; size: -; V: TRBV14; D: -; DNA: TGTGCCAGCAGCCAACAGGGTCCAGAGACCCAGTACTTC; CDR3: CASSQQGPETQYF
length: 14; J: TRBJ2-1; size: many; V: TRBV2; D: -; DNA: TGTGCCAGCAGTTCGACTAGAAGCTACAATGAGCAGTTCTTC; CDR3: CASSSTRSYNEQFF
length: 17; J: TRBJ2-1; size: few; V: TRBV28; D: TRBD1; DNA: TGTGCCAGCAGTTTATGGGGCCGACAGGGGATCCTGGATGAGCAGTTCTTC; CDR3: CASSLWGRQGILDEQFF
length: 11; J: TRBJ1-4; size: -; V: TRBV29-1; D: -; DNA: TGCAGCGTGTATGGGGGTGAAAAACTGTTTTTT; CDR3: CSVYGGEKLFF
length: 14; J: TRBJ2-7; size: many; V: TRBV18; D: -; DNA: TGTGCCAGCTCACCGGGACTGCAGACCTACGAGCAGTACTTC; CDR3: CASSPGLQTYEQYF
length: 17; J: TRBJ2-6; size: -; V: TRBV12-3/TRBV12-4; D: -; DNA: TGTGCCAGCAGCTCACCTACGAGTAGCTCTGGGGCCAACGTCCTGACTTTC; CDR3: CASSSPTSSSGANVLTF
length: 13; J: TRBJ1-2; size: many; V: TRBV27; D: -; DNA: TGTGCCAGCAGTTTAGAAGGGGATAGCGGCTACACCTTC; CDR3: CASSLEGDSGYTF
length: 13; J: TRBJ2-7; size: -; V: TRBV12-3/TRBV12-4; D: -; DNA: TGTGCCAGCAGCATACGGGTTTTCTACGAGCAGTACTTC; CDR3: CASSIRVFYEQYF
length: 12; J: TRBJ2-2; size: -; V: TRBV20-1; D: -; DNA: TGCAGTGCTAGAGAAACACCCGGGGAGCTGTTTTTT; CDR3: CSARETPGELFF
length: 16; J: TRBJ2-3; size: -; V: TRBV7-9; D: -; DNA: TGTGCCAGCAGTTTTACCTGGACGGAGAGCACAGATACGCAGTATTTT; CDR3: CASSFTWTESTDTQYF
length: 15; J: TRBJ1-2; size: many; V: TRBV6-5; D: -; DNA: TGTGCCAGCAGTGCAGCCTCGACAGTTAACTATGGCTACACCTTC; CDR3: CASSAASTVNYGYTF
length: 18; J: TRBJ1-3; size: many; V: TRBV6-5; D: TRBD1; DNA: TGTGCCAGCAGTTACTCAGGACAGGGGAAGAGGTCTGGAAACACCATATATTTT; CDR3: CASSYSGQGKRSGNTIYF
length: 16; J: TRBJ2-2; size: -; V: TRBV5-1; D: -; DNA: TGCGCCAGCAGCTTGAGGGGACGAGCGAACACCGGGGAGCTGTTTTTT; CDR3: CASSLRGRANTGELFF
length: 13; J: TRBJ2-5; size: -; V: TRBV20-1; D: -; DNA: TGCAGTGCTGGAGGGACGGCCGGAGAGACCCAGTACTTC; CDR3: CSAGGTAGETQYF
length: 16; J: TRBJ1-5; size: few; V: TRBV5-6; D: TRBD1; DNA: TGTGCCAGCAGCTCCACGCGCCGGGACAGAAATCAGCCCCAGCATTTT; CDR3: CASSSTRRDRNQPQHF
length: 12; J: TRBJ1-1; size: -; V: TRBV5-6; D: -; DNA: TGTGCCAGCAGGGCGGGACCGCTAGAAGCTTTCTTT; CDR3: CASRAGPLEAFF
length: 17; J: TRBJ2-7; size: many; V: TRBV5-6; D: -; DNA: TGTGCCAGCAGCCCGTCGGTCTATAGTTGGACGAACTACGAGCAGTACTTC; CDR3: CASSPSVYSWTNYEQYF
length: 13; J: TRBJ1-2; size: -; V: TRBV6-1; D: TRBD1; DNA: TGTGCCAGCAGTGAAGACAGGGGGCCTGGCTACACCTTC; CDR3: CASSEDRGPGYTF
length: 17; J: TRBJ1-1; size: -; V: TRBV12-5; D: TRBD1; DNA: TGTGCTAGTGTAGGGGCACTTCCAGGACAGGGGTTCCATCGGGCTTTCTTT; CDR3: CASVGALPGQGFHRAFF
length: 13; J: TRBJ2-5; size: -; V: TRBV10-3; D: -; DNA: TGTGCCATCAGTGAATCGAGGCTAGAGACCCAGTACTTC; CDR3: CAISESRLETQYF
length: 15; J: TRBJ1-6; size: many; V: TRBV6-2/TRBV6-3; D: TRBD1; DNA: TGTGCCAGCAGTGTGGAACAGGGGGCGTATTCACCCCTCCACTTT; CDR3: CASSVEQGAYSPLHF
length: 15; J: TRBJ2-3; size: -; V: TRBV13; D: -; DNA: TGTGCCAGCAGCCCTGGGACGCCCTCCACAGATACGCAGTATTTT; CDR3: CASSPGTPSTDTQYF
length: 14; J: TRBJ2-7; size: many; V: TRBV9; D: -; DNA: TGTGCCAGCAGCGTAGCTAGCGACTCCTACGAGCAGTACTTC; CDR3: CASSVASDSYEQYF
length: 14; J: TRBJ1-5; size: few; V: TRBV10-3; D: -; DNA: TGTGCCATCAGTGAGTCGGGGGCCGGGGAGCCCCAGCATTTT; CDR3: CAISESGAGEPQHF
length: 13; J: TRBJ2-3; size: -; V: TRBV3-1; D: -; DNA: TGTGCCAGCAGCCAAGCAGTAAGAGATACGCAGTATTTT; CDR3: CASSQAVRDTQYF
length: 17; J: TRBJ1-1; size: few; V: TRBV4-2; D: -; DNA: TGTGCCAGCAGCCCGCTCGAACTCAGAACAGGGTCGAGGGAAGCTTTCTTT; CDR3: CASSPLELRTGSREAFF
length: 18; J: TRBJ2-6; size: many; V: TRBV7-8; D: TRBD1; DNA: TGTGCCAGCAGACCAAGACAGGGAACTAGCTCTGGGGCCAACGTCCTGACTTTC; CDR3: CASRPRQGTSSGANVLTF
length: 14; J: TRBJ1-2; size: many; V: TRBV28; D: -; DNA: TGTGCCAGTCGTGAGGTGGGCGCCCACTATGGCTACACCTTC; CDR3: CASREVGAHYGYTF
length: 13; J: TRBJ1-1; size: many; V: TRBV7-8; D: -; DNA: TGTGCCAGCAGCTTAATGGCGAACACTGAAGCTTTCTTT; CDR3: CASSLMANTEAFF
length: 14; J: TRBJ1-1; size: few; V: TRBV6-5; D: -; DNA: TGTGCCAGCACCCGGAGGGCACGTAACACTGAAGCTTTCTTT; CDR3: CASTRRARNTEAFF
length: 16; J: TRBJ1-3; size: -; V: TRBV5-1; D: TRBD1; DNA: TGCGCCAGCAGCCCACAGGGGGCATTCTCTGGAAACACCATATATTTT; CDR3: CASSPQGAFSGNTIYF
length: 15; J: TRBJ2-3; size: many; V: TRBV7-9; D: -; DNA: TGTGCCAGCAGCTTAGCGCCGACTACCGCGGATACGCAGTATTTT; CDR3: CASSLAPTTADTQYF
length: 11; J: TRBJ1-1; size: many; V: TRBV7-9; D: -; DNA: TGTGCCAGCAGCTTAAGGGCCGAAGCTTTCTTT; CDR3: CASSLRAEAFF
length: 15; J: TRBJ1-2; size: few; V: TRBV18; D: -; DNA: TGTGCCAGCTCACCGACGCCAGGAGATATCTATGGCTACACCTTC; CDR3: CASSPTPGDIYGYTF
length: 13; J: TRBJ2-7; size: -; V: TRBV29-1; D: -; DNA: TGCAGCGTTGGAGGCCCAAGCTCCTACGAGCAGTACTTC; CDR3: CSVGGPSSYEQYF
length: 13; J: TRBJ2-3; size: many; V: TRBV11-2; D: -; DNA: TGTGCCAGCAGCCCCTCATACGCGGATACGCAGTATTTT; CDR3: CASSPSYADTQYF
length: 14; J: TRBJ2-1; size: many; V: TRBV3-1; D: TRBD1; DNA: TGTGCCAGCAGCCACCGGGACAGGGACGGGGAGCAGTTCTTC; CDR3: CASSHRDRDGEQFF
length: 17; J: TRBJ1-1; size: many; V: TRBV7-9; D: -; DNA: TGTGCCAGCAGCTTAGCCACAGCATGGCAAGGGAACACTGAAGCTTTCTTT; CDR3: CASSLATAWQGNTEAFF
length: 16; J: TRBJ1-6; size: few; V: TRBV4-2; D: -; DNA: TGTGCCAGCAGCCAGGGGGATTCCTACTATAATTCACCCCTCCACTTT; CDR3: CASSQGDSYYNSPLHF
length: 14; J: TRBJ2-1; size: many; V: TRBV7-9; D: TRBD2; DNA: TGTGCCAGCAGCGAGAGCGGGGGGGCGAATGAGCAGTTCTTC; CDR3: CASSESGGANEQFF
length: 14; J: TRBJ1-4; size: many; V: TRBV7-2; D: -; DNA: TGTGCCAGCAGCTTACAACAGCTTAATGAAAAACTGTTTTTT; CDR3: CASSLQQLNEKLFF
length: 12; J: TRBJ2-7; size: many; V: TRBV28; D: -; DNA: TGTGCCAGCACCCTCGGTCCCTACGAGCAGTACTTC; CDR3: CASTLGPYEQYF
length: 14; J: TRBJ2-3; size: -; V: TRBV5-6; D: -; DNA: TGTGCCAGCAGCTCCCTAGCCATCACAGATACGCAGTATTTT; CDR3: CASSSLAITDTQYF
length: 15; J: TRBJ2-3; size: -; V: TRBV13; D: -; DNA: TGTGCCAGCAGCGATGACCGGAAAATGACAGATACGCAGTATTTT; CDR3: CASSDDRKMTDTQYF
length: 11; J: TRBJ1-2; size: few; V: TRBV29-1; D: -; DNA: TGCAGTCTGTCGGGGGCGGCTGGCTACACCTTC; CDR3: CSLSGAAGYTF
length: 20; J: TRBJ2-2; size: -; V: TRBV6-2/TRBV6-3; D: TRBD2; DNA: TGTGCCAGCAAACCCCCTGGGCTAGCGGGGGGGCCGGGGAGAACCGGGGAGCCGTTTTTT; CDR3: CASKPPGLAGGPGRTGEPFF
length: 11; J: TRBJ2-4; size: many; V: TRBV20-1; D: -; DNA: TGCAGTGCCAGCCGGGGAAACATTCAGTACTTC; CDR3: CSASRGNIQYF
length: 12; J: TRBJ1-5; size: many; V: TRBV15; D: -; DNA: TGTGCCACCAGCAGAGCGGATCAGCCCCAGCATTTT; CDR3: CATSRADQPQHF
length: 13; J: TRBJ2-3; size: many; V: TRBV11-1; D: -; DNA: TGTGCCAGCATTCTATCCGGCACAGATACGCAGTATTTT; CDR3: CASILSGTDTQYF
length: 14; J: TRBJ1-1; size: many; V: TRBV14; D: TRBD1; DNA: TGTGCCAGCAGCCCCTGGGACAGCAACACTGAAGCTTTCTTT; CDR3: CASSPWDSNTEAFF
length: 15; J: TRBJ1-1; size: few; V: TRBV20-1; D: -; DNA: TGCAGTGCTAGAGATCCCCAGGGGATGAACACTGAAGCTTTCTTT; CDR3: CSARDPQGMNTEAFF
length: 13; J: TRBJ1-6; size: many; V: TRBV2; D: -; DNA: TGTGCCAGCATAGGGCAGATCAATTCACCCCTCCACTTT; CDR3: CASIGQINSPLHF
length: 14; J: TRBJ1-6; size: few; V: TRBV5-6; D: TRBD1; DNA: TGTGCCAGCAGCTTCGGACAGGGATACTCACCCCTCCACTTT; CDR3: CASSFGQGYSPLHF
length: 16; J: TRBJ2-2; size: many; V: TRBV4-3; D: TRBD1; DNA: TGCGCCAGCAGCCAAGCAGGGGGCCATGACACCGGGGAGCTGTTTTTT; CDR3: CASSQAGGHDTGELFF
length: 15; J: TRBJ2-2; size: few; V: TRBV2; D: -; DNA: TGTGCCAGCACCCGGACAGACGCGAACACCGGGGAGCTGTTTTTT; CDR3: CASTRTDANTGELFF
length: 12; J: TRBJ2-7; size: many; V: TRBV3-1; D: TRBD2; DNA: TGTGCCAGCAGTAGCGGGGGGTACGAGCAGTACTTC; CDR3: CASSSGGYEQYF
length: 14; J: TRBJ2-5; size: -; V: TRBV20-1; D: TRBD2; DNA: TGCAGTGCTAGAGATCGGGGGGATGAAGAGACCCAGTACTTC; CDR3: CSARDRGDEETQYF
length: 15; J: TRBJ2-7; size: few; V: TRBV20-1; D: -; DNA: TGCAGTGCTAGAAACCACCTAGGGCTTTATTACGAGCAGTACTTC; CDR3: CSARNHLGLYYEQYF
length: 12; J: TRBJ2-5; size: few; V: TRBV2; D: -; DNA: TGTGCCAGCAAGGGGGAGGCAGAGACCCAGTACTTC; CDR3: CASKGEAETQYF